One and the same sample provided the 21 T cell receptor beta chains below, sequenced in a study of T-cell memory formation after mild COVID-19. TCRdb recomputed calls from the 5' RACE reads with MiXCR, one row per CDR3 protein. The sample consists of 120,000 or so distinct CDR3 sequences, approximately 5.9% of them appearing once. Material for sequencing was PBMCs or a T cell subset sorted from them (not recorded which). The origin of the receptors is an adult woman who had mild COVID-19 (a few samples of this study predate the infection). Cell type and time point are not known.

This clonotype was counted ten times or more. V gene TRBV7-9 combines with J gene TRBJ2-7, with unresolved D. Germline V gene lookup returns CDR1 SEHNR and CDR2 FQNEAQ (reference sequence). Trimming pared 1 base from V and 4 bases from J, leaving 17 bases between. The CDR3 is made up of 16 amino acids. CDR3 loop: CASSLEFMDRAYEQYF. In DNA, the CDR3 is TGTGCCAGCAGCTTAGAATTTATGGACCGAGCATACGAGCAGTACTTC.

V and J are TRBV5-1 and TRBJ1-1; D gene unclear. Germline CDR1 SGHRS, CDR2 YFSETQ. V was cut by 5 bases and J by 1 base, with 9 bases left in between. The CDR3 extends over 13 amino acids. DNA for the CDR3: TGCGCCAGCAGACAGAGCCCGAACACTGAAGCTTTCTTT. This sequence encodes CASRQSPNTEAFF.

This clonotype has at least ten counts. The gene calls are TRBV5-1 and TRBJ2-5; D is perhaps TRBD1 (6 bases). Looked up from germline, CDR1 is SGHRS and CDR2 is YFSETQ. This CDR3 is 15 amino acids long. V lost 2 bases and J lost 2, with 13 bases in between. CDR3: CASSFSGTPQETQYF. CDR3 bases: TGCGCCAGCAGCTTTTCCGGGACACCTCAAGAGACCCAGTACTTC.

This clonotype was recorded a few times. The rearrangement joins TRBV5-4 to TRBJ2-7; possibly TRBD1 for D (7 bases). V was cut by 4 bases and J by 2 bases, with 19 bases left in between. From germline, CDR1 is SGHNT and CDR2 YYREEE (reference sequence). The CDR3 is made up of 16 amino acids. CDR3 nucleotides: TGTGCCAGCAGCCACGGAGGGACAGCGACAACCTACGAGCAGTACTTC. This gives the protein CASSHGGTATTYEQYF.

This clonotype has more than one count but fewer than ten. V gene TRBV4-1 combines with J gene TRBJ1-1; no firm D call. This CDR3 contains 16 residues. V was trimmed by 0 bases and J by 2 bases, leaving 13 bases between them. Germline CDR1 MGHRA, CDR2 YSYEKL. In nucleotides, the CDR3 is TGCGCCAGCAGCCAAGATCTGTCTACCCTTAACACTGAAGCTTTCTTT. This gives the protein CASSQDLSTLNTEAFF.

V and J are TRBV19 and TRBJ2-5, with 7 positions matching TRBD1. The CDR3 is 14 amino acids. Trimming removed 6 bases from V and 2 bases from J; junction bases left unmatched: 6. Germline-derived CDR1 and CDR2 are LNHDA and SQIVND (reference sequence). CDR3 DNA sequence: TGTGCCAGTAGCCCCCCCAGGGGGCAAGAGACCCAGTACTTC. It is translated as CASSPPRGQETQYF.

This clonotype was recorded a few times. This rearrangement joins TRBV20-1 to TRBJ2-5; D tentatively reads TRBD1 or TRBD2 (5 bases each). Germline V gene lookup returns CDR1 DFQATT and CDR2 SNEGSKA (reference sequence). This CDR3 is built from 14 residues. Trimming shortened V by 1 base and J by 3 bases, and 12 bases separated the two germline ends. The DNA for the CDR3 is TGCAGTGCTAGAGCCGGGACCAATAAAGAGACCCAGTACTTC. It yields the protein CSARAGTNKETQYF.

Many counts were recorded for this clonotype. The chain links TRBV7-9 to TRBJ2-1; 11 nucleotides match TRBD2. This CDR3 has 16 residues. Trimming at V came to 5 bases and at J to 3 bases, leaving 6 bases not matched to a gene. CDR1 and CDR2 (germline): SEHNR, FQNEAQ (reference sequence). DNA of the CDR3: TGTGCCAGCAGCCCGATAGCGGGAGGGTACTACAATGAGCAGTTCTTC. Its translation is CASSPIAGGYYNEQFF. Together with reference TRBV7-9 and TRBJ2-1, the CDR3 gives the full variable domain: DTGVSQNPRHKITKRGQNVTFRCDPISEHNRLYWYRQTLGQGPEFLTYFQNEAQLEKSRLLSDRFSAERPKGSFSTLEIQRTEQGDSAMYLCASSPIAGGYYNEQFFGPGTRLTVL.

Many counts were recorded for this clonotype. V gene TRBV7-2 combines with J gene TRBJ2-3; D not certain. Trimming stripped 0 bases from V and 6 bases from J, with 13 bases between. The CDR3 is 15 amino acids. Germline V gene lookup returns CDR1 SGHTA and CDR2 FQGNSA. CDR3: CASSLANPPADTQYF. The DNA for the CDR3 is TGTGCCAGCAGCTTAGCGAACCCCCCGGCGGATACGCAGTATTTT. Filled out from reference TRBV7-2 and TRBJ2-3, the complete variable domain reads GAGVSQSPSNKVTEKGKDVELRCDPISGHTALYWYRQSLGQGLEFLIYFQGNSAPDKSGLPSDRFSAERTGGSVSTLTIQRTQQEDSAVYLCASSLANPPADTQYFGPGTRLTVL.

The CDR3 region has the DNA TGTGCCAGCAGCTTAGAGGAGCGTGAAGCTTTCTTT. It translates to CASSLEEREAFF. This sequence joins TRBV7-9 and TRBJ1-1; D gene unclear. This CDR3 has 12 residues. Germline values: CDR1 SEHNR, CDR2 FQNEAQ (reference sequence). Trimming pared 1 base from V and 7 bases from J, leaving 7 bases between.

The chain has TRBV12-3 or TRBV12-4 and TRBJ1-1; D remains unclear. The V end lost 6 bases, the J end lost 6 bases, and 26 bases lay between the germline ends. The length of the CDR3 is 17 residues. The CDR3 reads CASSPPWNARFFPEAFF. For the CDR3, the DNA is TGTGCCAGCAGCCCCCCGTGGAATGCCCGCTTTTTCCCTGAAGCTTTCTTT.

This clonotype was seen many times. The chain couples TRBV5-1 to TRBJ2-3; possibly TRBD1 for D (6 bases). The CDR3 is made up of 14 amino acids. Germline lookup yields CDR1 SGHRS and CDR2 YFSETQ. Trimming shortened V by 4 bases and J by 4 bases, and 13 bases separated the two germline ends. In DNA form, the CDR3 reads TGCGCCAGCAGCCCCGGACAGACATCAGATACGCAGTATTTT. Translating it yields CASSPGQTSDTQYF. Using reference TRBV5-1 and TRBJ2-3 for the parts outside the CDR3, the full variable domain is KAGVTQTPRYLIKTRGQQVTLSCSPISGHRSVSWYQQTPGQGLQFLFEYFSETQRNKGNFPGRFSGRQFSNSRSEMNVSTLELGDSALYLCASSPGQTSDTQYFGPGTRLTVL.

The rearrangement uses TRBV4-1 and TRBJ1-2, with 10 nucleotides matching TRBD1. This CDR3 is 18 amino acids long. The J segment lost 2 bases and the V segment lost 1 base, leaving 10 bases of the junction unmatched. CDR1 MGHRA and CDR2 YSYEKL come from the germline V gene. The CDR3, as DNA: TGCGCCAGCAGCCAAGCGGGGTGGCCGGGACAGGGGAACTATGGCTACACCTTC. Its translation: CASSQAGWPGQGNYGYTF.

This clonotype was detected ten times or more. The CDR3 bases are TGCAGCGTTGGACTACCAGATACGCAGTATTTT. Protein sequence: CSVGLPDTQYF. V usage is TRBV29-1 and J usage is TRBJ2-3; tentatively, D is TRBD2 (5 bases). The CDR3 is made up of 11 amino acids. Trimming removed 4 bases at V and 4 bases at J, with 6 bases between. CDR1 and CDR2 (germline): SQVTM, ANQGSEA.

This clonotype was detected only a few times. J is TRBJ1-2 and V is TRBV18, with D tentatively TRBD1 (6 bases). The CDR3 has 15 residues. Trimming stripped 3 bases from V and 8 bases from J, with 19 bases between. Germline loops: CDR1 KGHSH, CDR2 LQKENI. This CDR3 is CASSPPPGDGRGYTF. Here the CDR3 DNA reads TGTGCCAGCTCACCCCCGCCAGGGGACGGTAGAGGCTACACCTTC.

This clonotype was recorded a few times. V gene TRBV6-6 combines with J gene TRBJ1-4; 8 nucleotides line up with TRBD1. Per germline, CDR1 MNHNY and CDR2 SVGAGI (reference sequence). V shed 4 bases and J 5 bases; nucleotides not matched to a gene: 3. The CDR3 spans 14 residues. Written as DNA, the CDR3 is TGTGCCAGCAGTTTTCAGGGGGCAAATGAAAAACTGTTTTTT. Translation: CASSFQGANEKLFF.

This clonotype appeared a few times. The V gene is TRBV11-2, the J gene TRBJ2-7, with 10 bases that match TRBD1. Losses at the gene ends were 5 bases for V and 7 bases for J; bases not matched to a gene: 8. CDR3 length equals 14 residues. CDR1 and CDR2 (germline): SGHAT, FQNNGV. The CDR3 DNA reads as TGTGCCAGCAGCGTCGACAGGGGGCTTGGGGAGCAGTACTTC. This sequence encodes CASSVDRGLGEQYF.

This clonotype was observed at least ten times. The chain uses TRBV7-3 and TRBJ2-2, with D possibly matching TRBD2 (6 bases). The CDR3 spans 15 residues. Germline assignment: CDR1 SGHTA and CDR2 FQGTGA. V was cut by 2 bases and J by 2 bases, with 9 bases left in between. In nucleotides, the CDR3 is TGTGCCAGCAGCTTAGAGACTAGAAACACCGGGGAGCTGTTTTTT. Protein sequence: CASSLETRNTGELFF.

J is TRBJ1-1 and V is TRBV25-1; D unclear. CDR1 and CDR2 from the germline V gene are MGHDK and SYGVNS. The CDR3 length is 13 residues. Trimming took off 1 base at V and 1 base at J, with 4 bases between the two ends. The CDR3 sequence: CASSEFKNTEAFF. The CDR3 coding sequence is TGTGCCAGCAGTGAATTTAAGAACACTGAAGCTTTCTTT.

This clonotype has only a few counts. The rearrangement links TRBV3-1 to TRBJ1-3; D not resolved. Trimming cost V 2 bases and J 1 base, with 9 bases left between them. Germline assignment: CDR1 LGHDT and CDR2 YNNKEL (reference sequence). The CDR3 is 15 residues long. CDR3 DNA: TGTGCCAGCAGCCAACAGGTTCTATCTGGAAACACCATATATTTT. Translating it yields CASSQQVLSGNTIYF.

The chain uses TRBV5-5 and TRBJ2-6; a possible D gene is TRBD2 (5 bases). CDR1 is SGHKS, CDR2 YYEKEE, per germline (reference sequence). This CDR3 spans 16 amino acids. V gave up 4 bases and J gave up 4 bases, with 15 bases separating them. In DNA form, the CDR3 reads TGTGCCAGCAGCCCCACGGGAAAAGCCGGGGCCAACGTCCTGACTTTC. It encodes CASSPTGKAGANVLTF.